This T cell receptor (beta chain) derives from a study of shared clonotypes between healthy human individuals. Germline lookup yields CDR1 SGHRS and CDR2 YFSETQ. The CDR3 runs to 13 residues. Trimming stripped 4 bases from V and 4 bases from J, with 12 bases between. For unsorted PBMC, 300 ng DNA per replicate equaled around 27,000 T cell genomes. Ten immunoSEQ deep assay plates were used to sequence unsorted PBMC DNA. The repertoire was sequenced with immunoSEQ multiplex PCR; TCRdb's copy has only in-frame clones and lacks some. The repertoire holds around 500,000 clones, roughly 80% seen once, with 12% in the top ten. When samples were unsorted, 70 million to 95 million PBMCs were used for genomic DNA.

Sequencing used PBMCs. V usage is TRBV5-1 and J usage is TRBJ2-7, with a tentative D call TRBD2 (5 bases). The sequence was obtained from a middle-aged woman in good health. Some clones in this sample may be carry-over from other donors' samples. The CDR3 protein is CASSRSDFYEQYF. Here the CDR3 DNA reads TGCGCCAGCAGCCGTTCGGACTTTTACGAGCAGTACTTC.